The clone carrying this T cell receptor beta chain showed up just a few times. Study processing details: By means of reference gene primer amplification, nucleated cell counts were estimated. Repertoires were generated with immunoSEQ multiplex PCR, while TCRdb's copy carries only in-frame clones and drops some. V, J and clone size reflect that table, while D and trimming were determined from the DNA. Among about 170,000 clones, roughly 88% were seen once, and the ten largest hold 5.5% to 8%. Trimming took off 4 bases at V and 3 bases at J, with 22 bases between the two ends. Per germline, CDR1 SEHNR and CDR2 FQNEAQ (reference sequence). This CDR3 spans 18 amino acids. This specimen belongs to a study of blood T cell repertoires in COVID-19. Across the whole study: Collection of acute and convalescent COVID-19 samples took place in the United States, Italy and Spain. Sources were T cells, B-cell-depleted T cells, or PBMCs; the material itself was cDNA or gDNA.

Those enrolled in Seattle joined during active infection and were followed longitudinally afterward. The receptor was isolated from a man older than 75 with COVID-19, enrolled during active disease. Source material: peripheral blood. The chain links TRBV7-9 to TRBJ2-1; D not resolved. The CDR3: CASSYTHNQPFFYNEQFF. CDR3 DNA: TGTGCCAGCAGCTATACTCATAATCAACCTTTCTTCTACAATGAGCAGTTCTTC.